The sample holds a few counts of the clone carrying this T cell receptor (beta chain). The antigen is not known. Trimming shortened V by 4 bases and J by 1 base, and 7 bases separated the two germline ends. The CDR3 spans 13 residues. CDR1 is ENHRY and CDR2 is SYGVKD in the germline V gene. The data were taken from a study of CD8+CD57+ T cells in acquired aplastic anemia. Whole-study context: Sorting CD4+ and CD8+ cells gave DNA averaging roughly 3.5 ug.

Study-wide findings and caveats: The study identified twenty-nine CD8+ CDR3 sequences shared by patients and controls.

For CDR3 and TCR beta VDJ profiling, genomic DNA was the template used. TCRdb re-analysed the reads in MiXCR, keeping a single row per CDR3 protein. The sample has 190,000 or so distinct CDR3 sequences, over 60% seen once; the top ten hold 25% to 30%. The sequenced material came from sorted CD4+, CD8+, or CD8+CD57+ T cells (not recorded which) from PBMCs. This rearrangement joins TRBV10-3 to TRBJ1-1; the D is unclear. The receptor comes from a human donor in good health. The CDR3 is CAISAIENTEAFF. The CDR3 DNA reads as TGTGCCATCAGTGCCATAGAGAACACTGAAGCTTTCTTT.